These 19 T cell receptor beta chains originate from one sample sequenced in a study of blood T cell repertoires in COVID-19. The protocol was immunoSEQ multiplex PCR, while the TCRdb copy is restricted to in-frame clones and leaves out a portion. Of roughly 260,000 clones listed, 90% are singletons. Sequencing used peripheral blood. The receptors come from a woman in her 40s with acute or convalescent COVID-19.

As regards this clone: Other DNA sequences within the sample encode an identical CDR3. This chain uses TRBV6-5 with TRBJ2-2; 7 bases fit TRBD1. Germline lookup yields CDR1 MNHEY and CDR2 SVGAGI. The ends lost 8 bases at V and 2 bases at J; junction bases unmatched: 5. This CDR3 has 14 residues. CDR3 amino acids: CASGRQGNTGELFF. CDR3 coding DNA: TGTGCCAGCGGTAGACAGGGAAACACCGGGGAGCTGTTTTTT.

The rearrangement uses TRBV9 and TRBJ1-2, with D unclear. The CDR3 covers 14 residues. Germline V CDR1 and CDR2: SGDLS, YYNGEE. V was pared by 3 bases and J by 6 bases, with 15 bases between. CDR3 region: CASSGDLPFDGYTF. CDR3 coding DNA: TGTGCCAGCAGCGGAGACTTGCCGTTCGATGGCTACACCTTC.

A single count supports this clone. This chain links TRBV19 with TRBJ2-6; a weak D match, TRBD1 (5 bases). Germline CDR1 reads LNHDA; CDR2 reads SQIVND (reference sequence). Trimming pared 3 bases from V and 0 bases from J, leaving 12 bases between. This CDR3 comprises 17 residues. Written as DNA, the CDR3 is TGTGCCAGTAGTATCAGGGTGTGGGCCTCTGGGGCCAACGTCCTGACTTTC. As protein: CASSIRVWASGANVLTF.

This chain joins TRBV5-4 and TRBJ2-7; D is unresolved. CDR3 length equals 14 residues. Germline values: CDR1 SGHNT, CDR2 YYREEE (reference sequence). In DNA, the CDR3 is TGTGCCAGCAGTTTGGCCTCGCGGCCCTACGAGCAGTACGTC. It translates to CASSLASRPYEQYV.

The chain is built from TRBV2 and TRBJ2-5; 9 bases align to TRBD2. The CDR3 covers 17 residues. The ends lost 8 bases at V and 4 bases at J; junction bases unmatched: 17. Germline CDR1 and CDR2: SNHLY and FYNNEI. CDR3 sequence: CASLRLLAGPGAETQYF. The CDR3 DNA reads as TGTGCCAGCCTCCGGTTGCTAGCGGGGCCGGGAGCAGAGACCCAGTACTTC.

The chain has TRBV21-1 and TRBJ2-5; TRBD1, as called in the table, went unchecked against the DNA. TRBV21-1 is shown as a pseudogene. The CDR3 loop spans 18 amino acids. CDR3 DNA sequence: TGTGCCAGCAGCATGTATTACCGGAGAGACAGTAATCAAGAGACCCAGTACTTC. This encodes CASSMYYRRDSNQETQYF.

In this sample, this clone turned up once. V and J are TRBV29-1 and TRBJ2-5; D perhaps matches TRBD1 (6 bases). V lost 7 bases, J lost 2 bases, and 11 bases lay in between. The CDR3 length is 12 residues. CDR1 is SQVTM, CDR2 ANQGSEA, per germline. In DNA form, the CDR3 reads TGCAGCGCTGGTGGACAGCAAGAGACCCAGTACTTC. Its protein product is CSAGGQQETQYF.

V usage is TRBV3-1 (or the pseudogene TRBV3-2) and J usage is TRBJ1-3; 7 bases line up with TRBD1. The germline gives CDR1 LGHDT, CDR2 YNNKEL (reference sequence). The CDR3 length is 17 residues. After removal of 1 base from V and 1 base from J, the junction contained 7 bases not matched to a gene. The chain's CDR3 is CASSQVPTGDSGNTIYF. The DNA of the CDR3 is TGTGCCAGCAGCCAAGTCCCCACAGGGGATTCTGGAAACACCATATATTTT.

The V gene is TRBV19, the J gene TRBJ1-1; D gene ambiguous. Per the germline V gene, CDR1 is LNHDA and CDR2 is SQIVND (reference sequence). The V end lost 4 bases, the J end lost 2 bases, and 11 bases lay between the germline ends. This CDR3 has 14 residues. The CDR3: CASSTTDLNTEAFF. The CDR3 DNA sequence: TGTGCCAGTAGTACCACAGACCTTAACACTGAAGCTTTCTTT.

The chain carries TRBV15 and TRBJ1-6; 7 nucleotides agree with TRBD1. The CDR3 runs 15 residues. Trimming cost V 3 bases and J 6 bases; bases outside gene matches: 5. Germline V lookup: CDR1 LNHNV, CDR2 YYDKDF (reference sequence). CDR3 sequence: CATSSGQDRNSPLHF. The CDR3 nucleotides are TGTGCCACCAGCAGTGGACAGGACCGTAATTCACCCCTCCACTTT.

The chain joins TRBV7-2 to TRBJ2-5, with TRBD2 identical over 7 bases. The V gene end was trimmed by 5 bases and the J gene end by 2 bases; junction bases not matched to a gene: 5. Germline V CDR1 and CDR2: SGHTA, FQGNSA. The CDR3 is 14 residues long. In DNA form, the CDR3 reads TGTGCCAGCAGCCCCGCGGGGGAACAAGAGACCCAGTACTTC. Residues: CASSPAGEQETQYF.

The chain is built from TRBV27 and TRBJ2-3, with TRBD2 identical over 11 bases. Germline CDR1 is MNHEY and CDR2 is SMNVEV (reference sequence). This CDR3 is built from 16 residues. Losses at the gene ends were 6 bases for V and 5 bases for J; bases not matched to a gene: 10. CDR3 sequence: CASRSLAGDGQDTQYF. The CDR3, as DNA: TGTGCCAGCAGATCACTAGCGGGGGATGGCCAAGATACGCAGTATTTT.

This clone appeared once. V usage is TRBV4-1 and J usage is TRBJ1-2; D gene ambiguous. Germline-derived CDR1 and CDR2 are MGHRA and YSYEKL. V was shortened by 4 bases and J by 8 bases, with 23 bases between the two germline ends. The CDR3 covers 16 residues. CDR3 protein: CASSLTAGRTGRGYTF. In DNA, the CDR3 is TGCGCCAGCAGCCTTACCGCGGGCCGAACTGGTCGGGGCTACACCTTC.

This chain connects TRBV9 to TRBJ1-3, with D possibly being TRBD1 (5 bases). This CDR3 comprises 17 residues. Between the trimmed V and J ends, which lost 3 bases and 0 bases, there was a span of 16 bases. Germline V gene data show CDR1 as SGDLS and CDR2 as YYNGEE. CDR3 sequence (DNA): TGTGCCAGCAGCGGCGGACACCCGACCTTCTCTGGAAACACCATATATTTT. This sequence encodes CASSGGHPTFSGNTIYF.

The V gene is TRBV3-1 (or the pseudogene TRBV3-2), the J gene TRBJ1-1, with D possibly matching TRBD1 (5 bases). The V end lost 2 bases, the J end lost 7 bases, and 14 bases lay between the germline ends. Germline CDR1 LGHDT, CDR2 YNNKEL (reference sequence). The CDR3 contains 14 residues. The CDR3 protein is CASSQQSGKIEAFF. The CDR3 coding sequence is TGTGCCAGCAGCCAACAATCAGGGAAAATTGAAGCTTTCTTT.

The V call is TRBV19, the J call TRBJ1-1; D possibly corresponds to TRBD1 (5 bases). The germline CDR1 and CDR2 sequences are LNHDA and SQIVND (reference sequence). The CDR3 contains 15 residues. The V and J ends lost 6 bases and 4 bases respectively, with 18 bases between them. CDR3 residues: CASSLGRGGVTEAFF. The CDR3 DNA reads as TGTGCCAGTAGCCTGGGGAGGGGCGGGGTCACTGAAGCTTTCTTT.

V and J are TRBV7-3 and TRBJ2-2; a possible D gene is TRBD1 (5 bases). The CDR3 runs to 16 residues. Trimming took off 1 base at V and 4 bases at J, with 13 bases between the two ends. Looked up from germline, CDR1 is SGHTA and CDR2 is FQGTGA. The CDR3 coding sequence is TGTGCCAGCAGCTTAAAGGCGGATAGGGGCACCGGGGAGCTGTTTTTT. Translating gives CASSLKADRGTGELFF.

This chain uses TRBV27 with TRBJ2-2; a weak D match, TRBD1 (5 bases). Germline V gene sequence: CDR1 MNHEY, CDR2 SMNVEV (reference sequence). V shed 3 bases and J shed 4 bases, with 15 bases lying between them. The CDR3 extends over 16 amino acids. CDR3 amino acids: CASSFSLGPSTGELFF. The CDR3 nucleotides read TGTGCCAGCAGTTTTTCTCTGGGGCCGAGCACCGGGGAGCTGTTTTTT.

The CDR3 spells CASSQQTAGTSGGHSSYNEQFF. In DNA form, the CDR3 reads TGTGCCAGCAGCCAACAGACGGCCGGGACTAGCGGGGGCCACAGCTCCTACAATGAGCAGTTCTTC. The chain recombines TRBV4-2 with TRBJ2-1, with 14 positions matching TRBD2. There are 22 residues in the CDR3. V shed 2 bases and J 0 bases; nucleotides not matched to a gene: 15. The germline V gene has CDR1 LGHNA and CDR2 YNFKEQ.